The 27 T cell receptor beta chains in this list originate from one sample, sequenced in a study of OX40 agonist ivuxolimab in advanced cancers. Libraries were built with the immunoSEQ multiplex PCR assay. Imported from immuneACCESS, the table was reduced by TCRdb to in-frame sequences with V and J called. These copies leave out some clones; in studies compared against another copy, an unresolved V gene accounts for under half, and the cause of the remainder is not known. The sample yields 85,000 to 130,000 clones; 90% were counted once. About 0.31% of the sample rests with the top ten. The source material was CD4+ or CD8+ T cells sorted from blood, sampled in a trial of the OX40 agonist ivuxolimab. Source of these receptors: an adult with an advanced solid tumor such as melanoma, head and neck, liver or kidney cancer.

This chain joins TRBV5-1 and TRBJ2-1; the D gene is possibly TRBD2 (6 bases). CDR1 is SGHRS, CDR2 YFSETQ, per germline. Trimming stripped 4 bases from V and 4 bases from J, with 18 bases between. The CDR3 totals 16 residues. Here the CDR3 reads CASSDLRSGAYNEQFF. CDR3 sequence (DNA): TGCGCCAGCAGCGACCTCCGTAGCGGCGCTTACAATGAGCAGTTCTTC.

The genes are TRBV4-3 and TRBJ2-3; 10 bases line up with TRBD1. V lost 1 base, J lost 9 bases, and 1 base stayed unmatched. The CDR3 length is 13 residues. CDR1 is LGHNA, CDR2 YSLEER, per germline. This chain's CDR3 is CASSQATGGTQYF. CDR3 nucleotide sequence: TGCGCCAGCAGCCAAGCGACAGGGGGCACGCAGTATTTT.

The genes are TRBV15 and TRBJ1-5, with 12 bases that match TRBD1. CDR1 LNHNV and CDR2 YYDKDF come from the germline V gene (reference sequence). With 0 bases clipped from V and 2 bases from J, the junction kept 8 bases outside the gene matches. This CDR3 spans 19 amino acids. This CDR3 reads CATSRDQGQGAFGNQPQHF. The CDR3 DNA sequence: TGTGCCACCAGCAGAGATCAGGGACAGGGGGCTTTCGGCAATCAGCCCCAGCATTTT.

The chain carries TRBV21-1 and TRBJ1-1. TRBV21-1 is annotated as a pseudogene. The CDR3 loop spans 16 amino acids. CDR3 in DNA: TGTGCCAGCAGCACAGGAACGGGGGTTATGAACACTGAAGCTTTCTTT. Translating gives CASSTGTGVMNTEAFF.

The V and J genes are TRBV15 and TRBJ2-7; D not certain. The ends were cut back, 0 bases at V and 6 bases at J, with 9 bases in the middle. The CDR3 covers 13 residues. Germline loops: CDR1 LNHNV, CDR2 YYDKDF (reference sequence). The CDR3 DNA sequence: TGTGCCACCAGCAGAGATATCGGTTCCGAGCAGTACTTC. Translation gives CATSRDIGSEQYF. Supplemented by reference TRBV15 and TRBJ2-7, the full variable domain reads DAMVIQNPRYQVTQFGKPVTLSCSQTLNHNVMYWYQQKSSQAPKLLFHYYDKDFNNEADTPDNFQSRRPNTSFCFLDIRSPGLGDTAMYLCATSRDIGSEQYFGPGTRLTVT.

The rearrangement joins TRBV6-1 to TRBJ2-3, with D hard to call. Germline values: CDR1 MNHNS, CDR2 SASEGT. The CDR3 is 14 amino acids. V was trimmed by 7 bases and J by 0 bases, leaving 11 bases between them. The CDR3 reads CASTLSTSTDTQYF. CDR3 coding DNA: TGTGCCAGCACCCTTTCTACTAGCACAGATACGCAGTATTTT.

The chain links TRBV6-6 to TRBJ1-5, with D unresolved. The germline V gene has CDR1 MNHNY and CDR2 SVGAGI (reference sequence). The V and J ends lost 8 bases and 0 bases respectively, with 8 bases between them. The CDR3 sequence is 13 residues long. CDR3: CASVGYSNQPQHF. The CDR3 DNA reads as TGTGCCAGCGTGGGGTATAGCAATCAGCCCCAGCATTTT.

This clone was seen only a few times. V usage is TRBV14 and J usage is TRBJ2-1; D not certain. The ends were cut back, 0 bases at V and 7 bases at J, with 7 bases in the middle. There are 13 residues in the CDR3. Germline V CDR1 and CDR2: SGHDN, FVKESK. The CDR3 protein is CASSQDVVNEQFF. DNA for the CDR3: TGTGCCAGCAGCCAAGATGTGGTAAATGAGCAGTTCTTC.

This chain connects TRBV7-2 to TRBJ2-5; D remains ambiguous. The CDR3 sequence is 12 residues long. V lost 3 bases and J 6 bases, leaving 8 bases between the germline ends. Germline loops: CDR1 SGHTA, CDR2 FQGNSA. The CDR3 is CASSFGSKTQYF. The CDR3 DNA reads as TGTGCCAGCAGCTTCGGCTCGAAGACCCAGTACTTC.

The V and J genes are TRBV5-1 and TRBJ2-3, with D uncertain. Trimming left V 0 bases short and J 1 base short, with 9 bases between. Germline-derived CDR1 and CDR2 are SGHRS and YFSETQ. The CDR3 has 15 residues. In DNA, the CDR3 is TGCGCCAGCAGCTTGGGCCGCAGAGGCACAGATACGCAGTATTTT. Its protein product is CASSLGRRGTDTQYF.

The V gene is TRBV19, the J gene TRBJ1-2; D is ambiguous. The CDR3 has 14 residues. V lost 3 bases and J 2 bases, leaving 10 bases between the germline ends. CDR1 and CDR2 (germline): LNHDA, SQIVND (reference sequence). The CDR3, as DNA: TGTGCCAGTAGTATCAGTCAAGGAAACTATGGCTACACCTTC. Protein product: CASSISQGNYGYTF.

The genes are TRBV2 and TRBJ2-7; TRBD2 agrees at 7 bases. Germline V gene data show CDR1 as SNHLY and CDR2 as FYNNEI. With 6 bases clipped from V and 9 bases from J, the junction kept 5 bases outside the gene matches. The CDR3 loop spans 11 amino acids. As DNA, the CDR3 is TGTGCCAGCAGCCGGGAGGCGAGGCAGTACTTC. Translating it yields CASSREARQYF.

This chain links TRBV19 with TRBJ2-7; 8 nucleotides agree with TRBD2. V lost 3 bases to trimming and J lost 2 bases; unmatched junction nucleotides: 12. The germline V gene encodes CDR1 LNHDA and CDR2 SQIVND (reference sequence). CDR3 size: 17 residues. CDR3 sequence: CASSIPIGGAGAYEQYF. CDR3 coding DNA: TGTGCCAGTAGTATCCCAATTGGGGGAGCGGGAGCCTACGAGCAGTACTTC. Full variable domain (missing parts from reference TRBV19 and TRBJ2-7): DGGITQSPKYLFRKEGQNVTLSCEQNLNHDAMYWYRQDPGQGLRLIYYSQIVNDFQKGDIAEGYSVSREKKESFPLTVTSAQKNPTAFYLCASSIPIGGAGAYEQYFGPGTRLTVT.

The chain uses TRBV11-2 and TRBJ1-1; 8 nucleotides line up with TRBD1. Germline assignment: CDR1 SGHAT and CDR2 FQNNGV. The CDR3 loop spans 16 amino acids. Losses at the gene ends were 3 bases for V and 0 bases for J; bases not matched to a gene: 6. The CDR3 loop is CASSFETGVLNTEAFF. DNA for the CDR3: TGTGCCAGCAGCTTCGAGACAGGGGTCCTGAACACTGAAGCTTTCTTT.

This clone was detected only once. This chain joins TRBV9 and TRBJ2-5; TRBD2 might be the D (5 bases). Judging by the DNA end, TRBJ2-7 fits better; the J call may be wrong. The CDR3 sequence is 16 residues long. Looked up from germline, CDR1 is SGDLS and CDR2 is YYNGEE. CDR3 DNA: TGTGCCAGCAGCCCAGAAGCGGTTTGGCGGGTAAACGAGCAGTACTTC. Amino acids: CASSPEAVWRVNEQYF.

The J gene is TRBJ2-1, the V gene TRBV7-9, with 7 bases lining up with TRBD2. The J segment lost 8 bases and the V segment lost 5 bases, leaving 9 bases of the junction unmatched. The CDR3 runs to 14 residues. Germline CDR1 SEHNR, CDR2 FQNEAQ (reference sequence). CDR3 region: CASSLGRGFDEQFF. DNA of the CDR3: TGTGCCAGCAGCCTAGGGAGGGGTTTCGATGAGCAGTTCTTC.

This clone has a handful of counts. CDR3 amino acids: CARRGKQYF. For the CDR3, the DNA is TGTGCCAGAAGGGGGAAGCAGTACTTC. This sequence joins TRBV11-3 and TRBJ2-7; D is possibly TRBD1 (6 bases). This CDR3 region has 9 residues. The V gene lost 9 bases and the J gene lost 8 bases, with 8 bases spanning the gap. Germline CDR1 reads SGHNT; CDR2 reads YENEEA.

The chain combines TRBV29-1 with TRBJ2-7; 11 bases line up with TRBD2. The junction had 10 bases not matched to a gene; V was cut back by 2 bases and J by 13 bases. Germline assignment: CDR1 SQVTM and CDR2 ANQGSEA. CDR3 length equals 13 residues. The CDR3 DNA is TGCAGCGTTGAAACTAGCGGGGGAACTTCGCCATACTTC. Protein product: CSVETSGGTSPYF.

The chain is built from TRBV9 and TRBJ2-5; TRBD2 matches 11 bases. The junction had 15 bases not matched to a gene; V was cut back by 0 bases and J by 5 bases. Germline V gene sequence: CDR1 SGDLS, CDR2 YYNGEE. The CDR3 is made up of 19 amino acids. Here the CDR3 DNA reads TGTGCCAGCAGCGTAGGTGGCTCCCTCACTAGCGGGAGAGGGGAGACCCAGTACTTC. Translating gives CASSVGGSLTSGRGETQYF.

The chain couples TRBV5-4 to TRBJ2-1, with a possible D match to TRBD2 (5 bases). The CDR3 is made up of 15 amino acids. V lost 0 bases and J 6 bases, leaving 13 bases between the germline ends. Looked up from germline, CDR1 is SGHNT and CDR2 is YYREEE (reference sequence). The CDR3 sequence is CASSLELARGNEQFF. For the CDR3, the DNA is TGTGCCAGCAGCTTGGAGCTAGCCCGGGGCAATGAGCAGTTCTTC.

This clone was picked up one time. The rearrangement links TRBV4-3 to TRBJ2-7; possible D gene TRBD1, 6 bases. Germline V gives CDR1 LGHNA, CDR2 YSLEER. The CDR3 contains 14 residues. Trimming took off 0 bases at V and 5 bases at J, with 11 bases between the two ends. The CDR3 DNA sequence: TGCGCCAGCAGCCAAGAACCCTACAGGGACGAGCAGTACTTC. Its protein is CASSQEPYRDEQYF.

The CDR3 sequence is CASSLGGGGRETQYF. DNA of the CDR3: TGTGCCAGCAGTTTAGGTGGGGGGGGTCGAGAGACCCAGTACTTC. The rearrangement uses TRBV28 and TRBJ2-5; 7 bases agree with TRBD2. Trimming removed 2 bases from V and 4 bases from J; junction bases left unmatched: 7. The germline V gene encodes CDR1 MDHEN and CDR2 SYDVKM. The CDR3 runs 15 residues.

V gene TRBV7-8 combines with J gene TRBJ2-7; 8 nucleotides line up with TRBD1. V lost 5 bases and J lost 5; bases outside the gene matches: 8. Germline V CDR1 and CDR2: SGHVS, FQNEAQ. The CDR3 spans 14 residues. CDR3 sequence reads: CASSAQGARNEQYF. The DNA for the CDR3 is TGTGCCAGCAGCGCGCAGGGGGCGCGAAACGAGCAGTACTTC.

The chain is built from TRBV9 and TRBJ2-2, with D possibly being TRBD1 or TRBD2 (5 bases each). V lost 2 bases and J lost 4, with 9 bases in between. This CDR3 is 14 amino acids long. Germline V gene sequence: CDR1 SGDLS, CDR2 YYNGEE. CDR3 residues: CASSVTRGTGELFF. In nucleotides, the CDR3 is TGTGCCAGCAGCGTTACTAGGGGCACCGGGGAGCTGTTTTTT.

The CDR3 sequence is CASSLVAMTYEQYF. For the CDR3, the DNA is TGTGCCAGCAGCTTAGTGGCCATGACCTACGAGCAGTACTTC. The chain couples TRBV11-2 to TRBJ2-5, with no clear D. The J call may be in error: the DNA end matches TRBJ2-7 better. This CDR3 spans 14 amino acids. Germline lookup yields CDR1 SGHAT and CDR2 FQNNGV.

V usage is TRBV4-2 and J usage is TRBJ2-1; 8 bases are a match to TRBD2. The germline V gene encodes CDR1 LGHNA and CDR2 YNFKEQ. The V gene end was trimmed by 0 bases and the J gene end by 3 bases; junction bases not matched to a gene: 4. This CDR3 region has 16 residues. The CDR3 region is CASSQEHSGSYNEQFF. CDR3 bases: TGTGCCAGCAGCCAAGAACACAGCGGGAGCTACAATGAGCAGTTCTTC.

The chain couples TRBV11-2 to TRBJ2-5; D gene ambiguous. Between the trimmed V and J ends, which lost 3 bases and 2 bases, there was a span of 1 base. Per germline, CDR1 SGHAT and CDR2 FQNNGV. This CDR3 has 11 residues. The CDR3 sequence is CASSFQETQYF. The CDR3 nucleotides are TGTGCCAGCAGCTTTCAAGAGACCCAGTACTTC.